The rows below give T cell receptor beta chains drawn from one sample of a study of OX40 agonist ivuxolimab in advanced cancers. Using immunoSEQ multiplex PCR, the repertoire was profiled, and TCRdb retains in-frame clones only, with some absent. The data hold fewer than 30,000 clones, with about 85% observed a single time. The sequenced sample was CD4+ or CD8+ T cells sorted from blood, obtained in a trial of the OX40 agonist ivuxolimab. The receptors here all came from an adult with an advanced solid tumor such as melanoma, head and neck, liver or kidney cancer. Both conserved end residues are part of each CDR3. The D gene is left open where the match is weak. For some rows the clone size is stated as once, few or many, or as a class when expanded; others skip it.

>TRBJ2-5|TRBV28|.|.
TGTGCCAGCAGCAGCTCCCAGGGAAAAGAGACCCAGTACTTC
CASSSSQGKETQYF
>TRBJ2-2|TRBV5-1|.|.
TGCGCCAGCAGCTACCGACAGACGGACGGGGAGCTGTTTTTT
CASSYRQTDGELFF
>TRBJ2-7|TRBV4-2|.|TRBD2
TGTGCCAGCAGCCAAGATCAAGCGGGGGGGTACGAGCAGTACTTC
CASSQDQAGGYEQYF
>TRBJ2-1|TRBV7-9|few|TRBD2
TGTGCCAGCAGCTGGGGGACTAGCGGGGGAGATGAGCAGTTCTTC
CASSWGTSGGDEQFF
>TRBJ2-7|TRBV7-9|.|TRBD1
TGTGCCAGCAGCCAGGACAGGGAGCAGTACTTC
CASSQDREQYF
>TRBJ2-1|TRBV15|.|TRBD2
TGTGCCACGGGTCCTAGCGGAACCTACAATGAGCAGTTCTTC
CATGPSGTYNEQFF
>TRBJ2-7|TRBV11-2|.|TRBD1
TGTGCCAGCAGCTCGACCGGGACAGGGGACTACGAGCAGTACTTC
CASSSTGTGDYEQYF
>TRBJ2-1|TRBV30|.|TRBD2
TGTGCCCTAGCGGCCTACAATGAGCAGTTCTTC
CALAAYNEQFF
>TRBJ2-7|TRBV9|.|TRBD2
TGTGCCAGCAGCCCGGGAGGGGTCGAGCAGTACTTC
CASSPGGVEQYF
>TRBJ2-7|TRBV5-6|.|TRBD1
TGTGCCAGCAGCTTGTGGCAGGGGGTCTACGAGCAGTACTTC
CASSLWQGVYEQYF
>TRBJ2-7|TRBV4-1|medium-sized|.
TGCGCCAGCAGCCAAGGGTATGTTCAGGACCTCCGGGAGCAGTACTTC
CASSQGYVQDLREQYF
>TRBJ2-7|TRBV10-3|.|TRBD1
TGTGCCACCTCTCCGGGACAGGGGTTGAGTTACGAGCAGTACTTC
CATSPGQGLSYEQYF
>TRBJ1-2|TRBV5-1|once|.
TGCGCCAGCAGCCGGACCGCTGCTAACTATGGCTACACCTTC
CASSRTAANYGYTF
>TRBJ2-2|TRBV2|.|.
TGTGCCAGCAGAGGACAGACTGCGAACACCGGGGAGCTGTTTTTT
CASRGQTANTGELFF
>TRBJ2-7|TRBV28|.|TRBD2
TGTGCCAGCAGTGCCCGGGGGGAGTGGGCCGCACTTTACGAGCAGTACTTC
CASSARGEWAALYEQYF
>TRBJ1-2|TRBV29-1|.|TRBD1
TGCAGCGTTGACCAGGGGGATCGTGGCTACACCTTC
CSVDQGDRGYTF
>TRBJ1-1|TRBV4-1|.|.
TGCGCCAGCAGCCAAGATGCTGGGGGTAGCACTGAAGCTTTCTTT
CASSQDAGGSTEAFF
>TRBJ2-3|TRBV7-6|.|TRBD1
TGTGCCAGCAGCTTAGCGGACAGGGTGACAGATACGCAGTATTTT
CASSLADRVTDTQYF